The clone carrying this T cell receptor (beta chain) was observed once. The V gene end was trimmed by 6 bases and the J gene end by 5 bases; junction bases not matched to a gene: 8. Germline V gene sequence: CDR1 MNHEY, CDR2 SMNVEV (reference sequence). The CDR3 runs 15 residues. The method was immunoSEQ multiplex PCR; TCRdb's version includes in-frame clones alone and lacks a portion of them. The sample shows about 260,000 clones, over 75% of them seen only once. This record belongs to a study of blood T cell repertoires in COVID-19. This TCR was sampled from a human donor in a cohort sampled during active COVID-19. Sequencing used peripheral blood. The J gene is TRBJ2-3, the V gene TRBV27; 10 bases fit TRBD1. Here the CDR3 DNA reads TGTGCCAGCAGGAACCGGGACAGGGGTTTAGATACGCAGTATTTT. Amino acids: CASRNRDRGLDTQYF.